The clone carrying this T cell receptor beta chain was picked up many times. Antigen: not known. In germline, CDR1 is SGHRS, CDR2 YFSETQ. This CDR3 comprises 14 residues. Trimming removed 3 bases at V and 5 bases at J, with 14 bases between. TCRdb processed the RT-PCR reads anew with MiXCR; each CDR3 protein has one entry. The sample contains some 850,000 distinct CDR3 sequences, 18% of which appear only once. These data are taken from a study of response to subunit inactivated influenza vaccine. The study's findings and limits: New T cells are recruited in small numbers by each seasonal influenza vaccination, according to the authors' suggestion.

This rearrangement joins TRBV5-1 to TRBJ1-2; no definite D call. Source: PBMCs from blood, taken 4 to 6 days after vaccination. The TCR originated in a man aged 50-60 years who received an inactivated influenza vaccine. The CDR3 DNA is TGCGCCAGCAGCTCCGGTGAGCTACGTTATGGCTACACCTTC. Its protein is CASSSGELRYGYTF.